This is a list of T cell receptor beta chains from one sample in a study of lymphopenia after photon versus proton radiotherapy. TCRdb keeps only in-frame clones here, not all; method: immunoSEQ multiplex PCR. This table holds roughly 40,000 clones, over 80% found once. The sample here was peripheral blood, taken from a patient treated with proton-based radiotherapy. Every receptor here comes from a woman between 65 and 79 years old with pancreatic cancer. Both conserved end residues are part of each CDR3. A D gene is named only where the DNA matches it firmly. Clone size is not always given. Where it is, it says once, few, many or a class for expanded clones.

>once|TRBD2|TRBV6-6|TRBJ2-1
CASRPSGSVVDEQFF
TGTGCCAGCAGACCTAGCGGGAGTGTCGTCGATGAGCAGTTCTTC
>NA|NA|TRBV1|TRBJ2-2
CTSELAGEGGELFF
TGCACCAGCGAACTAGCGGGAGAGGGCGGGGAGCTGTTTTTT
>NA|NA|TRBV7-9|TRBJ2-1
CASSPQYEQFF
TGTGCCAGCAGCCCCCAGTATGAGCAGTTCTTC
>once|TRBD2|TRBV19|TRBJ2-3
CASSIGLADGYGTDTQYF
TGTGCCAGTAGTATTGGGCTAGCGGACGGATATGGCACAGATACGCAGTATTTT
>once|NA|TRBV6-5|TRBJ1-2
CASSFNDYGYTF
TGTGCCAGCAGCTTCAACGACTATGGCTACACCTTC
>NA|NA|TRBV29-1|TRBJ1-5
CSAEGGPGQPQHF
TGCAGCGCCGAGGGGGGTCCAGGTCAGCCCCAGCATTTT
>NA|NA|TRBV7-9|TRBJ2-1
CASSPRPGENEQFF
TGTGCCAGCAGCCCTAGACCCGGGGAGAATGAGCAGTTCTTC
>NA|NA|TRBV5-4|TRBJ1-3
CASSLDPGVAGNTIYF
TGTGCCAGCAGCTTGGACCCAGGGGTGGCTGGAAACACCATATATTTT
>NA|TRBD2|TRBV30|TRBJ2-2
CAWSVRTGGPSGELFF
TGTGCCTGGAGTGTAAGAACGGGAGGGCCTTCCGGGGAGCTGTTTTTT
>NA|TRBD1|TRBV2|TRBJ1-4
CASSPGQGALGEKLFF
TGTGCCAGCAGTCCAGGACAGGGGGCGTTAGGTGAAAAACTGTTTTTT
>NA|NA|TRBV30|TRBJ1-1
CAWSRDSGTEAFF
TGTGCCTGGAGCCGGGACTCGGGCACTGAAGCTTTCTTT
>NA|NA|TRBV28|TRBJ2-1
CASGQRGSSYNEQFF
TGTGCCAGCGGGCAACGAGGAAGCTCCTACAATGAGCAGTTCTTC
>NA|NA|TRBV19|TRBJ2-1
CASQDENEQFF
TGTGCCAGTCAGGACGAAAATGAGCAGTTCTTC
>NA|TRBD2|TRBV11-2|TRBJ2-3
CASSLASSGSTDTQYF
TGTGCCAGCAGCTTAGCGTCTAGCGGGAGCACAGATACGCAGTATTTT
>NA|TRBD2|TRBV30|TRBJ2-7
CAWSEFSGRVNEQYF
TGTGCCTGGAGTGAGTTTAGCGGGAGGGTGAACGAGCAGTACTTC
>once|NA|TRBV5-1|TRBJ1-2
CASSLSLGTTYGYTF
TGCGCCAGCAGCTTGTCCCTCGGGACAACGTATGGCTACACCTTC
>NA|TRBD2|TRBV2|TRBJ2-1
CASRRLAGGTSSYNEQFF
TGTGCCAGCAGACGACTAGCGGGAGGCACGAGCTCCTACAATGAGCAGTTCTTC
>once|NA|TRBV14|TRBJ2-3
CASSQAGVDTQYF
TGTGCCAGCAGCCAAGCCGGGGTAGATACGCAGTATTTT
>NA|TRBD1|TRBV7-8|TRBJ1-1
CASTAWGQPNTEAFF
TGTGCCAGCACCGCATGGGGACAGCCCAACACTGAAGCTTTCTTT
>NA|TRBD2|TRBV9|TRBJ2-5
CASSEGVLREGQETQYF
TGTGCCAGCAGCGAGGGGGTCCTGCGGGAGGGCCAAGAGACCCAGTACTTC
>NA|NA|TRBV2|TRBJ1-5
CASGLSGGNQPQHF
TGTGCCAGCGGGTTATCAGGGGGCAATCAGCCCCAGCATTTT
>NA|NA|TRBV7-3|TRBJ1-2
CASSFSPNPAGMPHGYTF
TGTGCCAGCAGCTTTTCCCCCAACCCGGCAGGTATGCCCCATGGCTACACCTTC
>NA|NA|TRBV5-1|TRBJ1-1
CASSPETWGTEAFF
TGCGCCAGCAGCCCGGAAACATGGGGGACTGAAGCTTTCTTT
>NA|NA|TRBV18|TRBJ2-2
CASSPRTLTSNTGELFF
TGTGCCAGCTCACCAAGGACCCTGACTTCGAACACCGGGGAGCTGTTTTTT
>NA|TRBD2|TRBV18|TRBJ2-7
CASRAGAGDYEQYF
TGTGCCAGCCGCGCCGGGGCGGGGGACTACGAGCAGTACTTC
>NA|NA|TRBV9|TRBJ2-1
CASSERTRNEQFF
TGTGCCAGCAGCGAAAGGACAAGAAATGAGCAGTTCTTC
>NA|TRBD2|TRBV11-3|TRBJ2-7
CASSLARGTYEQYF
TGTGCCAGCAGCTTAGCGCGGGGGACCTACGAGCAGTACTTC
>NA|TRBD1|TRBV29-1|TRBJ2-6
CSVVGPGTGGSGANVLTF
TGCAGCGTTGTAGGCCCCGGGACAGGGGGCTCTGGGGCCAACGTCCTGACTTTC
>NA|NA|TRBV5-4|TRBJ2-1
CASSSQGPYNEQFF
TGTGCCAGCAGCTCCCAAGGTCCCTACAATGAGCAGTTCTTC
>NA|NA|TRBV19|TRBJ1-4
CASSIQLGYNEKLFF
TGTGCCAGTAGTATTCAACTCGGATATAATGAAAAACTGTTTTTT
>NA|TRBD2|TRBV30|TRBJ2-1
CAWSVPAGGKNEQFF
TGTGCCTGGAGTGTACCAGCGGGAGGGAAAAATGAGCAGTTCTTC
>few|TRBD1|TRBV5-1|TRBJ1-2
CASIPSPDRDSLNGYTF
TGCGCCAGCATCCCGAGCCCGGACAGGGATAGTCTGAATGGCTACACCTTC
>NA|NA|TRBV5-1|TRBJ1-1
CASSFGDGNTEAFF
TGCGCCAGCAGCTTTGGGGATGGGAACACTGAAGCTTTCTTT
>NA|TRBD1|TRBV12-5|TRBJ1-1
CASGLVLGQGSVNTEAFF
TGTGCTAGTGGTTTGGTACTAGGACAGGGGTCTGTGAACACTGAAGCTTTCTTT
>NA|TRBD2|TRBV18|TRBJ2-1
CASSPSSGRGSSSYNEQFF
TGTGCCAGCTCACCCAGCAGCGGGAGGGGTTCAAGCTCCTACAATGAGCAGTTCTTC
>NA|NA|TRBV6-1|TRBJ1-1
CASRLTGRLNTEAFF
TGTGCCAGCAGACTGACAGGAAGGTTAAACACTGAAGCTTTCTTT
>NA|NA|TRBV19|TRBJ1-1
CASSRSGFYPTEAFF
TGTGCCAGTAGTAGGTCAGGGTTTTATCCCACTGAAGCTTTCTTT
>NA|NA|TRBV9|TRBJ1-6
CASSPRSAGQNSPLHF
TGTGCCAGCAGCCCCCGTAGTGCCGGGCAGAATTCACCCCTCCACTTT
>NA|NA|TRBV6-5|TRBJ1-6
CASSYSRGYNSPLHF
TGTGCCAGCAGTTACTCACGAGGATATAATTCACCCCTCCACTTT
>NA|TRBD2|TRBV7-6|TRBJ2-7
CASSLGREAPYEQYF
TGTGCCAGCAGCTTAGGGCGGGAGGCCCCCTACGAGCAGTACTTC
>NA|NA|TRBV5-5|TRBJ1-5
CASSLSGGRSNQPQHF
TGTGCCAGCAGCTTGAGTGGGGGGAGAAGCAATCAGCCCCAGCATTTT
>NA|TRBD1|TRBV29-1|TRBJ2-7
CSAQGQLGGYEQYF
TGCAGCGCCCAGGGACAGCTTGGGGGCTACGAGCAGTACTTC